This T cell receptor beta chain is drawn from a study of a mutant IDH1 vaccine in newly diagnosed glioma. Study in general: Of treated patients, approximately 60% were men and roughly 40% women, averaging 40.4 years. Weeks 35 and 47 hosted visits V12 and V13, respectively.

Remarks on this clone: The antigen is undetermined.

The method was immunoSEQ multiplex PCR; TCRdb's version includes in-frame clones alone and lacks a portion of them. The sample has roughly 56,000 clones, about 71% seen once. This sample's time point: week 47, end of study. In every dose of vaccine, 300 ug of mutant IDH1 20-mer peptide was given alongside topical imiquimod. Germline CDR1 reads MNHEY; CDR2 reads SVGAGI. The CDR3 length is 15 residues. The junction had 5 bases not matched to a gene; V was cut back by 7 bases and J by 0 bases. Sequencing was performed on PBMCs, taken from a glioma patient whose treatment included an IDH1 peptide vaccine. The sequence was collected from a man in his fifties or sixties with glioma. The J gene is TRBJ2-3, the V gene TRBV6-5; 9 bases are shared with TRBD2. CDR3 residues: CASIGSGGSTDTQYF. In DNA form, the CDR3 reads TGTGCCAGCATTGGTAGCGGGGGTAGCACAGATACGCAGTATTTT.